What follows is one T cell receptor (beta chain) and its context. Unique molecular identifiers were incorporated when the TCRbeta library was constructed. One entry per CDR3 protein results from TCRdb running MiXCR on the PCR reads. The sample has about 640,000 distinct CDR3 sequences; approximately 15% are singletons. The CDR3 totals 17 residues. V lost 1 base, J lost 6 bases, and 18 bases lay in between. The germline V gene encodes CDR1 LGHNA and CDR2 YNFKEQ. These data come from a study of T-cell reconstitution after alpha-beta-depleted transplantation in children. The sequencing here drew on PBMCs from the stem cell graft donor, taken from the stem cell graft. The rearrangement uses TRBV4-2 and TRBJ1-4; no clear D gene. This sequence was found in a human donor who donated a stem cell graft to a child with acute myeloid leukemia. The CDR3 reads CASSQVPPDTEDEKLFF. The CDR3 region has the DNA TGTGCCAGCAGCCAAGTCCCCCCTGATACAGAAGATGAAAAACTGTTTTTT.